Described below is a single T cell receptor beta chain sequence and its context. Its antigen is unknown. The CDR3 is made up of 16 amino acids. Trimming cost V 5 bases and J 2 bases; bases outside gene matches: 7. Germline CDR1 and CDR2: KGHSH and LQKENI. The source of the sample is a study of T cell responses to AZD1222 COVID-19 vaccine. Regarding the study as a whole: Donors, mostly white British, included more females; clonal diversity was possibly underestimated. Reportedly, nearly half the spike-specific TCRs target unmutated variant regions. The span of vaccine-associated CD4 TCRs extended across spike, with dominance at 160-218 and 743-854.

TCRdb keeps only in-frame clones here, not all; method: immunoSEQ multiplex PCR. The sample has some 140,000 clones; roughly 90% are singletons. This receptor was identified in an adult in good health. The chain links TRBV18 to TRBJ2-2; 8 bases agree with TRBD1. This specimen consisted of peripheral blood, obtained on day 0 of AZD1222 vaccination. CDR3 in amino acids: CASSKGQGFNTGELFF. The CDR3 DNA reads as TGTGCCAGCTCAAAAGGACAGGGCTTTAACACCGGGGAGCTGTTTTTT.